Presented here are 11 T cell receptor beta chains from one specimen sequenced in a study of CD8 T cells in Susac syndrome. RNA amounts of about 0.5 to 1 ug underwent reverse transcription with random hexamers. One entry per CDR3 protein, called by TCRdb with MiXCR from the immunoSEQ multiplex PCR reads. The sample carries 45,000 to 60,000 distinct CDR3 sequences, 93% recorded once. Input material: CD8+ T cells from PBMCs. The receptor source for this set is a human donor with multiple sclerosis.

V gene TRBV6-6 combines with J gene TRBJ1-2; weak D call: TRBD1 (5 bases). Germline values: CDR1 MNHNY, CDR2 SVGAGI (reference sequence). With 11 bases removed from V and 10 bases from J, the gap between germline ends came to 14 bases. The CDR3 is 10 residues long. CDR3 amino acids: CASYLGDYTF. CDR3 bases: TGTGCCTCGTACTTGGGGGACTACACCTTC.

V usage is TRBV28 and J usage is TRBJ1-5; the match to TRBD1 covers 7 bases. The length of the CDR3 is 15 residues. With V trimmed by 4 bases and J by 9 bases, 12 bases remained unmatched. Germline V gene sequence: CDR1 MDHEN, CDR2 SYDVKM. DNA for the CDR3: TGTGCCAGCAGTTCCGAACCTACAGGGGCTCGGCCCCAGCATTTT. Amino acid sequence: CASSSEPTGARPQHF.

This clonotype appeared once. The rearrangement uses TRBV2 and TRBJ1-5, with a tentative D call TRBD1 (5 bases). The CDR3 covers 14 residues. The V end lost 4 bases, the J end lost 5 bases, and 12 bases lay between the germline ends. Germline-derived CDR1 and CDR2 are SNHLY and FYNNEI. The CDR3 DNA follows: TGTGCCAGCAGTGTAGGGCAGGGTCATCAGCCCCAGCATTTT. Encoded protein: CASSVGQGHQPQHF.

The DNA of the CDR3 is TGTGCCAGCAGGGACAGGGGGGACTACGAGCAGTACTTC. This sequence encodes CASRDRGDYEQYF. The chain carries TRBV14 and TRBJ2-7, with TRBD1 matching over 10 bases. Germline CDR1 SGHDN, CDR2 FVKESK. The CDR3 is 13 amino acids. Germline trimming cut 6 bases from V and 3 bases from J; bases unmatched to any gene: 2.

CDR3 loop: CATSDPETGTDTQYF. DNA of the CDR3: TGTGCCACCAGTGATCCTGAGACAGGCACAGATACGCAGTATTTT. The chain has TRBV24-1 and TRBJ2-3; a possible D gene is TRBD1 (5 bases). The CDR3 is made up of 15 amino acids. V was trimmed by 3 bases and J by 1 base, leaving 10 bases between them. Germline CDR1 and CDR2: KGHDR and SFDVKD.

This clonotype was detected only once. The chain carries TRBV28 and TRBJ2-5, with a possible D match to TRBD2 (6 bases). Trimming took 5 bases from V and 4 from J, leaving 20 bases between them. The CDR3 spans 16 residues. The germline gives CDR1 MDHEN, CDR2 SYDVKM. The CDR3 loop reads CASSGRQTRQRETQYF. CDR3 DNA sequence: TGTGCCAGCAGTGGAAGACAGACTAGACAACGAGAGACCCAGTACTTC.

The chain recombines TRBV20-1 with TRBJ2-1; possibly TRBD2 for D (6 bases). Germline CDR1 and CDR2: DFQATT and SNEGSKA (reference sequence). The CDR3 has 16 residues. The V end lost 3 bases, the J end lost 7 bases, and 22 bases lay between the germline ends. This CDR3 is CSARGAEGRGRNEQFF. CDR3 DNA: TGCAGTGCTAGGGGTGCGGAGGGAAGAGGTAGGAATGAGCAGTTCTTC.

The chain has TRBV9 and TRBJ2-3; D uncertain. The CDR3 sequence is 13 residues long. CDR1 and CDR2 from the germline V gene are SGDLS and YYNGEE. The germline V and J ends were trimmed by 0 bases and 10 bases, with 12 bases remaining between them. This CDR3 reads CASSVVTARAQYF. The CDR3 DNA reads TGTGCCAGCAGCGTAGTCACGGCCCGGGCGCAGTATTTT.

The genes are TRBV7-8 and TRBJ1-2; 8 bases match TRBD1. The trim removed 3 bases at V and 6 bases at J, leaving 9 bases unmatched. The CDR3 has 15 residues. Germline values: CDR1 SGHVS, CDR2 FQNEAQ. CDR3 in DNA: TGTGCCAGCAGCTTCGGGACAGGCGGTTACGATGGCTACACCTTC. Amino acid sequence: CASSFGTGGYDGYTF.

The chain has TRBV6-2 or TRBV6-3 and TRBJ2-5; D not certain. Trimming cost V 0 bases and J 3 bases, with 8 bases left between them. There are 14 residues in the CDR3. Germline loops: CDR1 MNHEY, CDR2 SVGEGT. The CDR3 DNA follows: TGTGCCAGCAGTTACTCGACGGCCAAAGAGACCCAGTACTTC. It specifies CASSYSTAKETQYF.

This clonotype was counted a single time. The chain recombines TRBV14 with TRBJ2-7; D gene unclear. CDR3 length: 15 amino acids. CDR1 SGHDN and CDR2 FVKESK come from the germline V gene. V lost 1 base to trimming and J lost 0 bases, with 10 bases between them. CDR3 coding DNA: TGTGCCAGCAGCCAAGTAACCGAGAGCTCCTACGAGCAGTACTTC. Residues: CASSQVTESSYEQYF.